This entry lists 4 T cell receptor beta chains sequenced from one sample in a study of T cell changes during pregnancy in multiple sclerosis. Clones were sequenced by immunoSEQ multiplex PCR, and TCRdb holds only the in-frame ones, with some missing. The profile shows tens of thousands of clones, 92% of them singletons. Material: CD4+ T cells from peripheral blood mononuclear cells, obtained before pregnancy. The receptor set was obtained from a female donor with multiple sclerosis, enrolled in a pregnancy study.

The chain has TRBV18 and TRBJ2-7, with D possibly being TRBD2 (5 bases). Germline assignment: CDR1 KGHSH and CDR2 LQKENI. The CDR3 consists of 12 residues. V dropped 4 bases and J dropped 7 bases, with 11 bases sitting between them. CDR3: CASSLGRGEQYF. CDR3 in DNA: TGTGCCAGCTCACTGGGGAGAGGAGAGCAGTACTTC.

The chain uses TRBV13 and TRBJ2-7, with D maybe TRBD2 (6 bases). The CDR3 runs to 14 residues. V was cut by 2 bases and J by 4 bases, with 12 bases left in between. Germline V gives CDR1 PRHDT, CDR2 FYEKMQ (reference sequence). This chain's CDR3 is CASSLTGLVYEQYF. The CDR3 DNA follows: TGTGCCAGCAGCTTAACGGGACTTGTGTACGAGCAGTACTTC.

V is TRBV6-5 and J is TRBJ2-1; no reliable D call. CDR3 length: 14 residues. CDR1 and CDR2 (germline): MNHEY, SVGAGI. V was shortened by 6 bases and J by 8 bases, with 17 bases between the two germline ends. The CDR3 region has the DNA TGTGCCAGCAGCCGGCCCTCCCGCAGGTATGAGCAGTTCTTC. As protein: CASSRPSRRYEQFF.

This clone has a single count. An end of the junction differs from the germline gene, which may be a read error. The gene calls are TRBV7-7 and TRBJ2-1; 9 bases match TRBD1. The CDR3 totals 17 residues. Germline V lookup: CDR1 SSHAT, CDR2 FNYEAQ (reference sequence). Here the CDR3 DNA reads TGTGCTAGCAGCCTATCAACCACCGGGACAGGGACCAATGAGCAGTTCTTC. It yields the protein CASSLSTTGTGTNEQFF.